This TCR beta chain was captured by sequencing in a study of response to subunit inactivated influenza vaccine. Findings of the study overall: Each seasonal flu vaccination may recruit only limited new T cells, authors suggested.

TCRdb processed the RT-PCR reads anew with MiXCR; each CDR3 protein has one entry. The table shows hundreds of thousands of distinct CDR3 sequences, with approximately 15% occurring only once. V lost 0 bases and J lost 2, with 6 bases in between. Germline CDR1 reads SGHRS; CDR2 reads YFSETQ. The CDR3 runs 14 residues. This clonotype was counted at least ten times. What it binds is unknown. The V gene is TRBV5-1, the J gene TRBJ1-5; D is undetermined. The material was PBMCs from blood, obtained about 11 days after vaccination. The sequence derives from a man aged 50 or older who received an inactivated influenza vaccine. The CDR3 nucleotides are TGCGCCAGCAGCTTGGTGAGTGGCAATCAGCCCCAGCATTTT. Amino acids: CASSLVSGNQPQHF.